Each of the 20 T cell receptor beta chains below was sequenced from the same sample in a study of cytomegalovirus exposure and HLA in healthy donors. The study ran its PCR with 60 Vbeta and 13 Jbeta primers. Assay used: immunoSEQ multiplex PCR; TCRdb lists only in-frame clones, some missing. The data hold a few hundred thousand clones, with approximately 80% observed a single time. Material: PBMCs. These receptors all stem from a girl under 18 in good health and CMV-seronegative.

This chain uses TRBV6-6 with TRBJ2-7, with unresolved D. Germline V CDR1 and CDR2: MNHNY, SVGAGI (reference sequence). V was cut by 5 bases and J by 2 bases, with 19 bases left in between. This CDR3 is 16 amino acids long. The CDR3 region has the DNA TGTGCCAGCAGTACAGATGGGTTGACGAAAGCCTACGAGCAGTACTTC. The encoded protein is CASSTDGLTKAYEQYF.

The chain employs TRBV28 and TRBJ1-1; 7 bases agree with TRBD1. Losses at the gene ends were 5 bases for V and 0 bases for J; bases not matched to a gene: 21. From germline, CDR1 is MDHEN and CDR2 SYDVKM. The CDR3 sequence is 20 residues long. The chain's CDR3 is CASSLTPPLIQGGLNTEAFF. The CDR3 DNA is TGTGCCAGCAGTCTTACCCCACCCCTGATTCAGGGGGGTTTGAACACTGAAGCTTTCTTT.

V usage is TRBV7-3 and J usage is TRBJ2-7; 10 bases align to TRBD1. J gave up 3 bases and V 5 bases, and 7 bases lay outside the gene matches. This CDR3 is built from 15 residues. Germline CDR1 reads SGHTA; CDR2 reads FQGTGA. This CDR3 is CASSSGQGGFYEQYF. The CDR3 DNA reads TGTGCCAGCAGCAGCGGACAGGGGGGTTTCTACGAGCAGTACTTC.

V is TRBV12-5 and J is TRBJ2-1, with D perhaps TRBD2 (7 bases). This CDR3 is built from 14 residues. Trimming removed 1 base at V and 8 bases at J, with 12 bases between. Germline lookup yields CDR1 LGHNT and CDR2 FRNRAP. The CDR3 nucleotides are TGTGCTAGTGGTTTGGGGATGGGGGGGCATGAGCAGTTCTTC. Amino acids: CASGLGMGGHEQFF. Drawing the rest from reference TRBV12-5 and TRBJ2-1, the complete variable domain is DARVTQTPRHKVTEMGQEVTMRCQPILGHNTVFWYRQTMMQGLELLAYFRNRAPLDDSGMPKDRFSAEMPDATLATLKIQPSEPRDSAVYFCASGLGMGGHEQFFGPGTRLTVL.

This rearrangement joins TRBV30 to TRBJ1-2, with 9 nucleotides matching TRBD1. The CDR3 totals 15 residues. Per the germline V gene, CDR1 is GTSNPN and CDR2 is SVGIG (reference sequence). V lost 7 bases, J lost 5 bases, and 14 bases stayed unmatched. The CDR3 region has the DNA TGTGCCTTCTCAAAGGGACAGGGACTTAAGTATGGCTACACCTTC. Protein product: CAFSKGQGLKYGYTF.

Details on this clone: The junction and the germline gene differ at one end; a read error may be behind it. V usage is TRBV7-8 and J usage is TRBJ2-2; 7 bases are shared with TRBD2. Germline V CDR1 and CDR2: SGHVS, FQNEAQ. CDR3 length equals 14 residues. CDR3 DNA sequence: TGTGCCAGCAGTTTAGCGGGTCTAGGCGGGGAGCTGTTTTTT. Its translation: CASSLAGLGGELFF.

This chain joins TRBV27 and TRBJ2-1; no definite D call. Trimming left V 6 bases short and J 12 bases short, with 15 bases between. Germline CDR1 is MNHEY and CDR2 is SMNVEV (reference sequence). The CDR3 runs 12 residues. The CDR3 sequence is CASSDGLWVQFF. The CDR3 DNA is TGTGCCAGCAGCGACGGGTTATGGGTGCAGTTCTTC.

Notes on this clone: The junction differs from germline at one of its ends, possibly a read error. The chain recombines TRBV7-9 with TRBJ1-4; tentative D call: TRBD1 (5 bases). The germline CDR1 and CDR2 sequences are SEHNR and FQNEAQ (reference sequence). The CDR3 length is 15 residues. The chain's CDR3 is CSSSSGGRESEKLFF. The CDR3 DNA sequence: TGTTCCAGCAGCTCTGGGGGGAGGGAAAGTGAAAAACTGTTTTTT.

The V call is TRBV27, the J call TRBJ1-1; possible D gene TRBD1, 5 bases. The CDR3 runs to 15 residues. Trimming pared 5 bases from V and 0 bases from J, leaving 13 bases between. CDR1 and CDR2 (germline): MNHEY, SMNVEV (reference sequence). As DNA, the CDR3 is TGTGCCAGCAGTGCATACGGGGGAATGAACACTGAAGCTTTCTTT. Translation gives CASSAYGGMNTEAFF.

The rearrangement uses TRBV28 and TRBJ1-4, with 11 bases lining up with TRBD1. The CDR3 totals 15 residues. With 0 bases clipped from V and 10 bases from J, the junction kept 4 bases outside the gene matches. The V gene's germline CDR1 is MDHEN and CDR2 SYDVKM. The CDR3 spells CASSLWGTGGRKLFF. CDR3 bases: TGTGCCAGCAGTTTATGGGGGACAGGGGGACGAAAACTGTTTTTT.

The rearrangement joins TRBV19 to TRBJ1-2, with 7 bases matching TRBD1. The germline gives CDR1 LNHDA, CDR2 SQIVND (reference sequence). The CDR3 runs 17 residues. Trimming at V came to 7 bases and at J to 1 base, leaving 15 bases not matched to a gene. The CDR3 DNA sequence: TGTGCCAGTACCGCGGGGGGACAGCGAAATTATAACTATGGCTACACCTTC. This gives the protein CASTAGGQRNYNYGYTF.

The chain recombines TRBV5-1 with TRBJ2-1; 7 nucleotides match TRBD1. The junction had 7 bases not matched to a gene; V was cut back by 5 bases and J by 5 bases. This CDR3 spans 14 amino acids. Per germline, CDR1 SGHRS and CDR2 YFSETQ. CDR3 coding DNA: TGCGCCAGCAGGTGGCAGGGGGAGAACAATGAGCAGTTCTTC. As protein: CASRWQGENNEQFF. The entire variable domain, with the rest obtained from reference TRBV5-1 and TRBJ2-1, is as follows: KAGVTQTPRYLIKTRGQQVTLSCSPISGHRSVSWYQQTPGQGLQFLFEYFSETQRNKGNFPGRFSGRQFSNSRSEMNVSTLELGDSALYLCASRWQGENNEQFFGPGTRLTVL.

The count of this clone is one. V is TRBV7-3 and J is TRBJ2-1; possibly TRBD2 for D (7 bases). Trimming cost V 0 bases and J 5 bases, with 11 bases left between them. This CDR3 spans 15 amino acids. Germline CDR1 and CDR2: SGHTA and FQGTGA. CDR3 nucleotide sequence: TGTGCCAGCAGCTTAACGTGGGGGGGCCACAATGAGCAGTTCTTC. It yields the protein CASSLTWGGHNEQFF.

The chain joins TRBV2 to TRBJ2-5, with 8 bases matching TRBD2. CDR3 length equals 14 residues. The ends lost 2 bases at V and 6 bases at J; junction bases unmatched: 5. Germline V gene data show CDR1 as SNHLY and CDR2 as FYNNEI. DNA of the CDR3: TGTGCCAGCAGTGAATCTACTAGCGGAAAGACCCAGTACTTC. This translates into CASSESTSGKTQYF.

This rearrangement joins TRBV7-8 to TRBJ1-6; D is unresolved. Trimming took off 4 bases at V and 10 bases at J, with 11 bases between the two ends. The CDR3 runs 13 residues. Germline V gives CDR1 SGHVS, CDR2 FQNEAQ. The CDR3 is CASSSEGGSPLHF. Written as DNA, the CDR3 is TGTGCCAGCAGCTCAGAGGGTGGCTCACCCCTCCACTTT.

The rearrangement links TRBV28 to TRBJ1-1; TRBD1 might be the D (5 bases). Trimming removed 3 bases from V and 3 bases from J, with 11 bases in between. The CDR3 contains 14 residues. Germline V CDR1 and CDR2: MDHEN, SYDVKM. The CDR3 spells CASSFKEGYTEAFF. Here the CDR3 DNA reads TGTGCCAGCAGTTTTAAGGAGGGGTACACTGAAGCTTTCTTT.

This clone was seen only a few times. The chain links TRBV29-1 to TRBJ1-1, with a possible D match to TRBD1 (6 bases). From germline, CDR1 is SQVTM and CDR2 ANQGSEA. This CDR3 has 14 amino acids. V was cut by 3 bases and J by 2 bases, with 13 bases left in between. The CDR3 DNA is TGCAGCGTTGATCAGGGGACATCAAACACTGAAGCTTTCTTT. Protein: CSVDQGTSNTEAFF.

In this sample, this clone turned up once. The chain has TRBV9 and TRBJ2-1, with 9 bases aligning to TRBD1. V lost 4 bases and J lost 8; bases outside the gene matches: 13. The length of the CDR3 is 16 residues. CDR1 and CDR2 from the germline V gene are SGDLS and YYNGEE. As DNA, the CDR3 is TGTGCCAGCAGCTCACCTGGACAGGGGCTTCGGGATGAGCAGTTCTTC. It is translated as CASSSPGQGLRDEQFF.

The V call is TRBV19, the J call TRBJ1-1, with D tentatively TRBD1 (6 bases). Between the trimmed V and J ends, which lost 10 bases and 4 bases, there was a span of 19 bases. CDR1 and CDR2 from the germline V gene are LNHDA and SQIVND (reference sequence). This CDR3 region has 14 residues. The CDR3 nucleotides are TGTGCCACCTGCGAAGAGGGGGGGTGCACTGAAGCTTTCTTT. Encoded protein: CATCEEGGCTEAFF.

This sequence joins TRBV19 and TRBJ1-3; possible D gene TRBD1, 5 bases. The V end lost 5 bases, the J end lost 4 bases, and 21 bases lay between the germline ends. The germline gives CDR1 LNHDA, CDR2 SQIVND (reference sequence). The CDR3 length is 17 residues. CDR3 sequence: CASSPLGAGGPGNTIYF. The CDR3 nucleotides read TGTGCCAGTAGTCCGCTTGGGGCAGGCGGTCCGGGAAACACCATATATTTT. Looking up the rest from reference TRBV19 and TRBJ1-3 gives the full variable domain: DGGITQSPKYLFRKEGQNVTLSCEQNLNHDAMYWYRQDPGQGLRLIYYSQIVNDFQKGDIAEGYSVSREKKESFPLTVTSAQKNPTAFYLCASSPLGAGGPGNTIYFGEGSWLTVV.